This T cell receptor (beta chain) came from a study of blood T cell repertoires in COVID-19. The wider study: There were acute and convalescent COVID-19 samples, and they came from the United States, Italy and Spain. In each case, the material was cDNA or gDNA derived from T cells, B-cell-depleted T cells, or PBMCs.

This clone was picked up many times. The CDR3 runs to 14 residues. Germline V gives CDR1 MNHEY, CDR2 SVGAGI. V was clipped by 2 bases and J by 2 bases, with 9 bases between them. As processed by the authors: Nucleated cell counts were estimated from reference gene primer amplification. The repertoire was sequenced with immunoSEQ multiplex PCR; TCRdb's copy has only in-frame clones and lacks some. The DNA was the basis for D and trimming; V, J and clone size are from that table. The repertoire holds approximately 240,000 clones, with 70% to 90% as singletons. The sample was peripheral blood. The gene calls are TRBV6-5 and TRBJ1-2, with a tentative D call TRBD1 (5 bases). The sequence was obtained from a woman in her sixties or seventies with active or convalescent COVID-19. This CDR3 reads CASSYLGGNYGYTF. The CDR3 nucleotides are TGTGCCAGCAGTTACCTCGGGGGGAACTATGGCTACACCTTC.